This TCR beta chain was identified during a study of T cell repertoires in cytomegalovirus infection. At the level of the study: HLA-B-restricted CMV epitopes that are well studied, plus recently identified HLA-C-restricted ones, were used by the study. Based on public TCR beta signatures, there were indications of CMV infection and of a matching HLA type. Study conclusions and caveats: There were carriers of CMV plus the relevant HLA, and cumulative public TCR beta family frequency identified them. HLA-C-restricted, CMV-specific TCR beta clonotypes were dominant ex vivo.

From the reads, TCRdb called clonotypes with MiXCR, one entry per CDR3 protein. The sample has around 120,000 distinct CDR3 sequences; over 40% are singletons. The germline V gene encodes CDR1 SGHVS and CDR2 FQNEAQ. The CDR3 length is 16 residues. V trimming: 1 base; J trimming: 4 bases; junction bases outside the gene matches: 10. About this clonotype: What it binds is unknown.

This chain connects TRBV7-8 to TRBJ2-7; 7 positions match TRBD1. The sequence came from a human donor in good health (CMV status not recorded). Some clones in this sample may be carry-over from other donors' samples. Sequenced here: CD8+ T cells from cultured PBMCs, sampled from culture after CMV antigen stimulation. CDR3 region: CASSLEGAGFSYEQYF. The CDR3 bases are TGTGCCAGCAGCTTAGAGGGGGCTGGATTCTCTTACGAGCAGTACTTC.